This T cell receptor beta chain was observed in a study of blood T cell repertoires in COVID-19. Clones were sequenced by immunoSEQ multiplex PCR, and TCRdb holds only the in-frame ones, with some missing. The sample gives fewer than 180,000 clones, about 86% of which show up once; under 3.5% is in the top ten. Deletions cut 0 bases from V and 2 bases from J, with 11 bases between. CDR3 length: 16 residues. The germline V gene has CDR1 PRHDT and CDR2 FYEKMQ (reference sequence). The specimen was peripheral blood. The clonotype originates from a man between 65 and 80 years old with acute or convalescent COVID-19. This chain connects TRBV13 to TRBJ1-3; TRBD1 is a possible D gene (5 bases). The CDR3: CASSLGGRVPGNTIYF. The CDR3, as DNA: TGTGCCAGCAGCTTAGGCGGCAGGGTTCCTGGAAACACCATATATTTT.